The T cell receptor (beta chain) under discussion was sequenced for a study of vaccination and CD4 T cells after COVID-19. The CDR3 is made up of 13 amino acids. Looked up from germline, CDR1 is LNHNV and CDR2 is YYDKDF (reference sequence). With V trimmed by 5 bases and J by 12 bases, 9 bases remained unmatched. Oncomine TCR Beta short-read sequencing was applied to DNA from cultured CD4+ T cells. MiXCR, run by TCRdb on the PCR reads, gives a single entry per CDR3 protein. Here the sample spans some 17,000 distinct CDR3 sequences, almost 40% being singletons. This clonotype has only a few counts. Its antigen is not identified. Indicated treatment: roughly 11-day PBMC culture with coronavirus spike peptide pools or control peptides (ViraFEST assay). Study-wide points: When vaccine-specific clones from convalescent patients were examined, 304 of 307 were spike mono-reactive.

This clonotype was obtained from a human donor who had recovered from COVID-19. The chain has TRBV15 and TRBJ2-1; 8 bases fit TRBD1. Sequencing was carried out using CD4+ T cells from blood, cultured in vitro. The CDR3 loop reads CATSGSGQGRQFF. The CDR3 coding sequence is TGTGCCACCAGCGGATCTGGACAGGGACGGCAGTTCTTC.